The 6 T cell receptor beta chains below all came from one sample that was sequenced in a study of human T cells and chemical hapten exposure. Each CDR3 protein is one row after TCRdb ran MiXCR on the RACE reads. The sample includes roughly 70,000 distinct CDR3 sequences, over 7.5% of them seen just once. Time point here: patch test 1, 2 weeks after DPC sensitization. The treatment here: therapeutic diphenylcyclopropenone sensitization with weekly scalp DPC. This sample comprised whole blood, obtained in connection with sensitization to the hapten diphenylcyclopropenone (DPC). The receptors derive from a woman aged 40 to 55 with alopecia areata. Some clones in this sample may be carry-over from other donors' samples.

The chain links TRBV4-3 to TRBJ1-2, with D unresolved. V was shortened by 0 bases and J by 0 bases, with 8 bases between the two germline ends. Germline V lookup: CDR1 LGHNA, CDR2 YSLEER. There are 15 residues in the CDR3. CDR3: CASSQERVANYGYTF. The DNA for the CDR3 is TGCGCCAGCAGCCAAGAGAGGGTGGCTAACTATGGCTACACCTTC.

This clonotype was recorded at least ten times. The rearrangement joins TRBV6-5 to TRBJ1-2, with TRBD1 matching 7 bases. From germline, CDR1 is MNHEY and CDR2 SVGAGI. Unmatched junction bases numbered 5, after V lost 5 bases and J lost 8 bases. The CDR3 runs to 12 residues. The CDR3 sequence: CASSRTGRGYTF. The CDR3, as DNA: TGTGCCAGCAGTCGGACAGGCCGCGGCTACACCTTC.

The rearrangement links TRBV7-2 to TRBJ2-7; D is ambiguous. The V end was cut by 2 bases, the J end by 2 bases, with 7 bases between. The CDR3 runs to 13 residues. The germline V gene encodes CDR1 SGHTA and CDR2 FQGNSA. CDR3 amino acids: CASSLKVPYEQYF. DNA for the CDR3: TGTGCCAGCAGCTTAAAGGTCCCCTACGAGCAGTACTTC.

The table lists this clonotype with many counts. CDR3 residues: CASSSQGGHQETQYF. The CDR3 region has the DNA TGTGCCAGCAGTTCGCAGGGGGGCCACCAAGAGACCCAGTACTTC. This rearrangement joins TRBV11-2 to TRBJ2-5; a possible D gene is TRBD1 (7 bases). Trimming took 6 bases from V and 0 from J, leaving 14 bases between them. The germline CDR1 and CDR2 sequences are SGHAT and FQNNGV. The CDR3 covers 15 residues. The variable domain in full, with the rest retrieved from reference TRBV11-2 and TRBJ2-5, is EAGVAQSPRYKIIEKRQSVAFWCNPISGHATLYWYQQILGQGPKLLIQFQNNGVVDDSQLPKDRFSAERLKGVDSTLKIQPAKLEDSAVYLCASSSQGGHQETQYFGPGTRLLVL.

The chain employs TRBV29-1 and TRBJ2-7; TRBD2 matches at 11 bases. The CDR3 contains 13 residues. Trimming cost V 7 bases and J 3 bases; bases outside gene matches: 5. Germline CDR1 is SQVTM and CDR2 is ANQGSEA. The CDR3 sequence is CSATSGGHYEQYF. The CDR3 region has the DNA TGCAGCGCTACTAGCGGGGGTCACTACGAGCAGTACTTC.

This CDR3 reads CATVGGQVNTEAFF. CDR3 coding DNA: TGTGCCACCGTAGGGGGGCAGGTGAACACTGAAGCTTTCTTT. The chain couples TRBV10-3 to TRBJ1-1, with a tentative D call TRBD1 (6 bases). With 10 bases removed from V and 0 bases from J, the gap between germline ends came to 15 bases. The CDR3 runs to 14 residues. Germline V lookup: CDR1 ENHRY, CDR2 SYGVKD.